The 23 T cell receptor beta chains reported below all come from one sample, sequenced in a study of graft-versus-host responses after intestinal transplantation. No antigen has been identified for these receptors. Here immunoSEQ multiplex PCR was the method, and the copy in TCRdb shows in-frame clones only, minus some. The sample holds roughly 90,000 clones, about nine tenths seen once. Here the sequenced sample was unstimulated CD8+ T cells sorted from spleen or lymph node cells, taken before intestinal transplant. These receptors were obtained from a human donor who received an intestinal transplant.

The chain uses TRBV27 and TRBJ2-7; TRBD1 or TRBD2 may be the D gene (5 bases each). V lost 0 bases and J 5 bases, leaving 17 bases between the germline ends. Germline V lookup: CDR1 MNHEY, CDR2 SMNVEV (reference sequence). This CDR3 is 16 amino acids long. The CDR3 spells CASSLSWQGPYHEQYF. The CDR3 coding sequence is TGTGCCAGCAGTTTATCGTGGCAGGGACCCTATCACGAGCAGTACTTC.

The rearrangement links TRBV7-6 to TRBJ2-3, with D possibly being TRBD1 or TRBD2 (7 bases each). Trimming took off 5 bases at V and 0 bases at J, with 18 bases between the two ends. The CDR3 contains 17 residues. The V gene's germline CDR1 is SGHVS and CDR2 FNYEAQ. CDR3 protein: CASSPRGQRGSTDTQYF. Here the CDR3 DNA reads TGTGCCAGCAGCCCTAGGGGGCAGCGGGGCAGCACAGATACGCAGTATTTT. Filled out from reference TRBV7-6 and TRBJ2-3, the complete variable domain reads GAGVSQSPRYKVTKRGQDVALRCDPISGHVSLYWYRQALGQGPEFLTYFNYEAQQDKSGLPNDRFSAERPEGSISTLTIQRTEQRDSAMYRCASSPRGQRGSTDTQYFGPGTRLTVL.

The rearrangement uses TRBV9 and TRBJ2-1; D not resolved. In germline, CDR1 is SGDLS, CDR2 YYNGEE. This CDR3 is 13 amino acids long. Trimming cost V 4 bases and J 6 bases, with 11 bases left between them. CDR3 sequence: CASSPRRSNEQFF. The CDR3 nucleotides read TGTGCCAGCAGCCCCCGAAGAAGCAATGAGCAGTTCTTC.

This clone was picked up a small number of times. The gene calls are TRBV21-1 and TRBJ1-5; the tabulated D call, TRBD1, remains unverified against the DNA. TRBV21-1 is shown as a pseudogene. This CDR3 region has 15 residues. CDR3 residues: CASSKGGTGNQPQHF. In DNA, the CDR3 is TGTGCCAGCAGCAAAGGGGGGACAGGCAATCAGCCCCAGCATTTT.

This clone appeared once. The chain joins TRBV9 to TRBJ1-6; a weak D match, TRBD1 (6 bases). From germline, CDR1 is SGDLS and CDR2 YYNGEE. V was pared by 10 bases and J by 0 bases, with 26 bases between. The CDR3 contains 19 residues. CDR3 residues: CAWLGGGHNLGSYNSPLHF. CDR3 sequence (DNA): TGTGCCTGGCTCGGGGGGGGCCACAATCTTGGCTCCTATAATTCACCCCTCCACTTT.

V is TRBV4-1 and J is TRBJ2-6; no reliable D call. CDR3 length: 13 residues. V was shortened by 6 bases and J by 0 bases, with 3 bases between the two germline ends. Germline CDR1 reads MGHRA; CDR2 reads YSYEKL. This CDR3 is CASSSSGANVLTF. DNA for the CDR3: TGCGCCAGCAGTAGCTCTGGGGCCAACGTCCTGACTTTC.

V and J are TRBV9 and TRBJ1-2; no definite D call. CDR1 is SGDLS, CDR2 YYNGEE, per germline. This CDR3 has 13 amino acids. The V end was cut by 3 bases, the J end by 8 bases, with 14 bases between. DNA for the CDR3: TGTGCCAGCAGCGACTCCCACGAAGGGGGCTACACCTTC. Protein sequence: CASSDSHEGGYTF. Using reference TRBV9 and TRBJ1-2 for the parts outside the CDR3, the full variable domain is DSGVTQTPKHLITATGQRVTLRCSPRSGDLSVYWYQQSLDQGLQFLIQYYNGEERAKGNILERFSAQQFPDLHSELNLSSLELGDSALYFCASSDSHEGGYTFGSGTRLTVV.

This rearrangement joins TRBV4-1 to TRBJ1-5, with D uncertain. V lost 1 base and J lost 6, with 7 bases in between. From germline, CDR1 is MGHRA and CDR2 YSYEKL. The CDR3 is made up of 13 amino acids. CDR3 nucleotides: TGCGCCAGCAGCCAAGGGGAGGCTCAGCCCCAGCATTTT. This encodes CASSQGEAQPQHF.

V usage is TRBV10-3 and J usage is TRBJ1-2, with 9 bases fitting TRBD1. The CDR3 loop spans 17 amino acids. CDR1 ENHRY and CDR2 SYGVKD come from the germline V gene. V trimming: 0 bases; J trimming: 7 bases; junction bases outside the gene matches: 12. This chain's CDR3 is CAISESSTGGLFSGYTF. The DNA for the CDR3 is TGTGCCATCAGTGAGTCGTCGACAGGGGGTCTGTTCTCTGGCTACACCTTC.

About this clone: At one of its ends the junction is not consistent with the germline gene, which may arise from a read error. In nucleotides, the CDR3 is TGTGCCAGCAGCTTAACGCGGGAAGGCACGCTCTTC. Amino acid sequence: CASSLTREGTLF. The gene calls are TRBV7-3 and TRBJ2-1; D might be TRBD2 (6 bases). Germline CDR1 and CDR2: SGHTA and FQGTGA. The CDR3 length is 12 residues.

This clone is a singleton in its sample. This rearrangement joins TRBV4-2 to TRBJ2-2, with TRBD1 identical over 7 bases. The length of the CDR3 is 16 residues. V was pared by 0 bases and J by 7 bases, with 8 bases of the junction left unmatched. Germline V gene sequence: CDR1 LGHNA, CDR2 YNFKEQ. CDR3 nucleotide sequence: TGTGCCAGCAGCCAAGACGAGGCGACAGGGTACGGGGAGCTGTTTTTT. Its translation: CASSQDEATGYGELFF.

The chain is built from TRBV6-5 and TRBJ2-7, with 8 bases matching TRBD2. This CDR3 is built from 15 residues. Trimming took 1 base from V and 4 from J; bases not matched to a gene: 6. Per the germline V gene, CDR1 is MNHEY and CDR2 is SVGAGI. The CDR3 sequence is CASSYWTSSVYEQYF. DNA for the CDR3: TGTGCCAGCAGTTACTGGACTAGCTCCGTATACGAGCAGTACTTC.

The V and J genes are TRBV19 and TRBJ1-1, with D perhaps matching TRBD1 (5 bases). Per the germline V gene, CDR1 is LNHDA and CDR2 is SQIVND (reference sequence). Trimming removed 2 bases at V and 6 bases at J, with 13 bases between. CDR3 size: 14 residues. CDR3 bases: TGTGCCAGTAGTATATTCGTCGGGGCGGCTGAAGCTTTCTTT. Translation: CASSIFVGAAEAFF.

The chain joins TRBV11-2 to TRBJ2-5; D may be TRBD1 (5 bases). The V end was cut by 5 bases, the J end by 2 bases, with 15 bases between. Germline V gene data show CDR1 as SGHAT and CDR2 as FQNNGV. The CDR3 covers 15 residues. The CDR3 is CASSPVNYRQETQYF. CDR3 nucleotide sequence: TGTGCCAGCAGCCCCGTAAACTACAGGCAAGAGACCCAGTACTTC. The variable domain in full, completed from reference TRBV11-2 and TRBJ2-5, reads EAGVAQSPRYKIIEKRQSVAFWCNPISGHATLYWYQQILGQGPKLLIQFQNNGVVDDSQLPKDRFSAERLKGVDSTLKIQPAKLEDSAVYLCASSPVNYRQETQYFGPGTRLLVL.

This chain joins TRBV6-1 and TRBJ2-7, with TRBD1 identical over 7 bases. The CDR3 totals 13 residues. Looked up from germline, CDR1 is MNHNS and CDR2 is SASEGT. Losses at the gene ends were 5 bases for V and 2 bases for J; bases not matched to a gene: 3. The CDR3 DNA follows: TGTGCCAGCAGTCGGGACAGCCCCTACGAGCAGTACTTC. Translation: CASSRDSPYEQYF.

The chain couples TRBV2 to TRBJ1-6, with D possibly matching TRBD1 (5 bases). Germline CDR1 is SNHLY and CDR2 is FYNNEI. This CDR3 comprises 14 residues. V gave up 8 bases and J gave up 9 bases, with 17 bases separating them. CDR3 sequence (DNA): TGTGCCAGCCACGGGGGGGTAGAAAGTTCACCCCTCCACTTT. Its protein product is CASHGGVESSPLHF.

This rearrangement joins TRBV6-6 to TRBJ2-7; tentatively, D is TRBD2 (5 bases). Germline loops: CDR1 MNHNY, CDR2 SVGAGI (reference sequence). This CDR3 region has 14 residues. V lost 4 bases to trimming and J lost 1 base, with 11 bases between them. The CDR3: CASSWLAESYEQYF. The CDR3 nucleotides are TGTGCCAGCAGTTGGCTAGCAGAATCCTACGAGCAGTACTTC.

The chain uses TRBV7-3 and TRBJ1-2, with 7 bases that match TRBD1. CDR1 is SGHTA and CDR2 is FQGTGA in the germline V gene. CDR3 size: 16 residues. The J segment lost 1 base and the V segment lost 5 bases, leaving 10 bases of the junction unmatched. The CDR3: CASSQTGQPLNYGYTF. Written as DNA, the CDR3 is TGTGCCAGCAGCCAAACGGGACAGCCCCTTAACTATGGCTACACCTTC.

The gene calls are TRBV6-5 and TRBJ2-5; 8 bases align to TRBD1. There are 11 residues in the CDR3. With 7 bases clipped from V and 5 bases from J, the junction kept 0 bases outside the gene matches. The V gene's germline CDR1 is MNHEY and CDR2 SVGAGI. This CDR3 is CASTGGETQYF. The CDR3, as DNA: TGTGCCAGCACAGGGGGCGAGACCCAGTACTTC.

The chain is built from TRBV6-1 and TRBJ2-7; D might be TRBD1 (5 bases). Trimming cost V 3 bases and J 2 bases, with 17 bases left between them. Germline CDR1 is MNHNS and CDR2 is SASEGT. There are 16 residues in the CDR3. CDR3 in DNA: TGTGCCAGCAGTGATAAGGCGACAGCCCGCCCCTACGAGCAGTACTTC. Residues: CASSDKATARPYEQYF.

Turning to this clone: Other nucleotide sequences in the sample specify the same CDR3. This sequence joins TRBV6-4 and TRBJ1-4; no clear D gene. The V end lost 4 bases, the J end lost 5 bases, and 8 bases lay between the germline ends. Germline V gives CDR1 MRHNA, CDR2 SNTAGT. CDR3 length equals 13 residues. CDR3: CASSAGANEKLFF. For the CDR3, the DNA is TGTGCCAGCAGTGCCGGAGCCAATGAAAAACTGTTTTTT.

This clone was seen just once. The genes are TRBV2 and TRBJ2-2; D may be TRBD1 or TRBD2 (5 bases each). Germline CDR1 and CDR2: SNHLY and FYNNEI. V was clipped by 3 bases and J by 5 bases, with 7 bases between them. The CDR3 totals 13 residues. The CDR3 spells CASSDWGTGELFF. The DNA for the CDR3 is TGTGCCAGCAGTGATTGGGGGACCGGGGAGCTGTTTTTT.

CDR3 sequence reads: CASSLVIPPSSGRRETQYF. DNA of the CDR3: TGTGCCAGCAGCTTAGTAATCCCCCCCTCTAGCGGGAGGCGAGAGACCCAGTACTTC. The gene calls are TRBV7-2 and TRBJ2-5; 11 bases agree with TRBD2. The CDR3 consists of 19 residues. J lost 4 bases, V lost 1 base, and 14 bases had no gene match. The V gene's germline CDR1 is SGHTA and CDR2 FQGNSA.